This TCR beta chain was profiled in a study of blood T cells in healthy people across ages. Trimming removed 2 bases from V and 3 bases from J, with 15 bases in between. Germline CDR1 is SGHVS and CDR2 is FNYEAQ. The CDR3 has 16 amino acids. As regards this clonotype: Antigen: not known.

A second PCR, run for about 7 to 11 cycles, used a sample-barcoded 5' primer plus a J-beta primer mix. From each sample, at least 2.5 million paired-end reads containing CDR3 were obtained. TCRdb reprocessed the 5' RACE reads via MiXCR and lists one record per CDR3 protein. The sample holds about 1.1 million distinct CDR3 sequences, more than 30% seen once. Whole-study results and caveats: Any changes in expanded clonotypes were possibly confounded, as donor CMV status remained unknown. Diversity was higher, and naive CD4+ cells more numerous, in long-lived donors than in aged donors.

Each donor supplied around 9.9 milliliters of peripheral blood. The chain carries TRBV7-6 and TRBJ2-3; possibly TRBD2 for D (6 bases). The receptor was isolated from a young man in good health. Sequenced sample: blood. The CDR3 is CASSLRPDRGTDTQYF. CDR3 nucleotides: TGTGCCAGCAGCTTAAGGCCGGATCGGGGGACAGATACGCAGTATTTT.